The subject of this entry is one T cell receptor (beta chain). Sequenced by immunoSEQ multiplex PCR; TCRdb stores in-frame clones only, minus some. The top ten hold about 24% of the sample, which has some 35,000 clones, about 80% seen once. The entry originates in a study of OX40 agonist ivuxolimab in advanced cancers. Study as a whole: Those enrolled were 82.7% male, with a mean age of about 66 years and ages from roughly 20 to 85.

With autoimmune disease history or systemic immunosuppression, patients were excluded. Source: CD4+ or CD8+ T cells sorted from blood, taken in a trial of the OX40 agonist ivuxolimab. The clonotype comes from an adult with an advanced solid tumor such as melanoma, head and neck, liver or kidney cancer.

CDR3 bases: TGTGCCAGTAATTTGGCAGGCGAGCTTAGCACAGATACGCAGTATTTT. It yields the protein CASNLAGELSTDTQYF. The rearrangement joins TRBV19 to TRBJ2-3; D is unresolved. Trimming removed 7 bases at V and 0 bases at J, with 17 bases between. The CDR3 is 16 amino acids. Germline V gene data show CDR1 as LNHDA and CDR2 as SQIVND (reference sequence). The full variable domain, completed using reference TRBV19 and TRBJ2-3, is DGGITQSPKYLFRKEGQNVTLSCEQNLNHDAMYWYRQDPGQGLRLIYYSQIVNDFQKGDIAEGYSVSREKKESFPLTVTSAQKNPTAFYLCASNLAGELSTDTQYFGPGTRLTVL.